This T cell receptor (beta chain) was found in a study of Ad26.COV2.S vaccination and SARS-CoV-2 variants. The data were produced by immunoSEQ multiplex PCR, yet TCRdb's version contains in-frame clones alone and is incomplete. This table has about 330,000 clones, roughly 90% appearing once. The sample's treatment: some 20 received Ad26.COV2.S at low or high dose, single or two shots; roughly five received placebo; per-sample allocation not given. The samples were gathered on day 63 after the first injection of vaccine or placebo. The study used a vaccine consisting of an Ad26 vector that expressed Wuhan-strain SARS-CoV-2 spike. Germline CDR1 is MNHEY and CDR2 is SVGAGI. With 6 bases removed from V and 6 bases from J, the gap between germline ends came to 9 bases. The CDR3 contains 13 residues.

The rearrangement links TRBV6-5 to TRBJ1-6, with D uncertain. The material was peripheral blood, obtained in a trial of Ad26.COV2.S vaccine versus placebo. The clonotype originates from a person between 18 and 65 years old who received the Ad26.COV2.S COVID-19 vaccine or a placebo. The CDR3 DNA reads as TGTGCCAGCAGCCGCGAGTCTAATTCACCCCTCCACTTT. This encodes CASSRESNSPLHF.